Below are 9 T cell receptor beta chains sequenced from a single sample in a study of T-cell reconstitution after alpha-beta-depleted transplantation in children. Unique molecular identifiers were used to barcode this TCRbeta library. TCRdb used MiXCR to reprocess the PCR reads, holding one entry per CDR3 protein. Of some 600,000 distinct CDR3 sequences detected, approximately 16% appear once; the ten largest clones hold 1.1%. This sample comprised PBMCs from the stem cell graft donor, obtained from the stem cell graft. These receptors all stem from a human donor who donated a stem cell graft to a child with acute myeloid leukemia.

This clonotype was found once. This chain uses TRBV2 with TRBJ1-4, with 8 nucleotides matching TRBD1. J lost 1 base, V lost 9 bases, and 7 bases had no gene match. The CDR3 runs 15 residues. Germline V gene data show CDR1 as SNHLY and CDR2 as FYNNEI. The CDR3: CARQGTGGTNEKLFF. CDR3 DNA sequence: TGTGCCAGACAAGGGACAGGCGGAACTAATGAAAAACTGTTTTTT.

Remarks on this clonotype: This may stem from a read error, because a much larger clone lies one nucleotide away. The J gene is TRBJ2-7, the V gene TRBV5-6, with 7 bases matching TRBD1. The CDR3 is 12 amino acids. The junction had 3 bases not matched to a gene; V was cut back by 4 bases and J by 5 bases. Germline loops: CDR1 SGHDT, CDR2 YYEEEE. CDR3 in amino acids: CASSADRDEQYF. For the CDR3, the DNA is TGTGCCAGCAGCGCCGACAGGGACGAGCAGTACTTC.

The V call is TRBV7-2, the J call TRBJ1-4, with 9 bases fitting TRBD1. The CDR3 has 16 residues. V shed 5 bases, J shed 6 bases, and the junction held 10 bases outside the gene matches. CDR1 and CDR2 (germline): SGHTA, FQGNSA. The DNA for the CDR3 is TGTGCCAGCAGCGTCAGCCACAGGGGGCGCGATGAAAAACTGTTTTTT. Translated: CASSVSHRGRDEKLFF.

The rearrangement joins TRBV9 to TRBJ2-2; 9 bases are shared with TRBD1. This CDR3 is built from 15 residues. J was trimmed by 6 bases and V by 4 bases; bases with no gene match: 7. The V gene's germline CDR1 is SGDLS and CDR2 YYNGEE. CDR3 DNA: TGTGCCAGCAGCCGGGGACAGGGTGCGGCCGGGGAGCTGTTTTTT. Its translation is CASSRGQGAAGELFF.

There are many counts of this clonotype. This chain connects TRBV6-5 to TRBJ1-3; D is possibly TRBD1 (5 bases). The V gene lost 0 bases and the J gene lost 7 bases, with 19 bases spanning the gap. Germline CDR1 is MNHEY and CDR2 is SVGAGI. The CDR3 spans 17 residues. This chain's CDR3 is CASSYSGDRGPRNTIYF. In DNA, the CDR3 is TGTGCCAGCAGTTACTCGGGGGACCGCGGTCCTCGGAACACCATATATTTT.

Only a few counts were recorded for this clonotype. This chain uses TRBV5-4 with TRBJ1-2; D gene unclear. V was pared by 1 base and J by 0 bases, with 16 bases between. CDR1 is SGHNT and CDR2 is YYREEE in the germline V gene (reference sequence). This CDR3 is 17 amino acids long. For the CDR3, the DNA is TGTGCCAGCAGCTTGCCCAGACACCCGGAGACTAACTATGGCTACACCTTC. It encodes CASSLPRHPETNYGYTF.

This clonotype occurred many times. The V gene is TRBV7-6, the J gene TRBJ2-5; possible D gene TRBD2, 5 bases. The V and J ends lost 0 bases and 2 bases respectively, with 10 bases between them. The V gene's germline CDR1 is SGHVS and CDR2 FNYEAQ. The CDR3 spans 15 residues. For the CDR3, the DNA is TGTGCCAGCAGCTTAGCGATTGAGGGTCAAGAGACCCAGTACTTC. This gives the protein CASSLAIEGQETQYF.

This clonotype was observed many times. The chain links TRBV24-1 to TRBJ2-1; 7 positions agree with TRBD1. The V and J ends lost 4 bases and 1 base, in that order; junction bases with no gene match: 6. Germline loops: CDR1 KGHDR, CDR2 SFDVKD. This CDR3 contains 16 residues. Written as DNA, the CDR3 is TGTGCCACCAGTGACCCCGGACAGGATTCCTACAATGAGCAGTTCTTC. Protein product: CATSDPGQDSYNEQFF.

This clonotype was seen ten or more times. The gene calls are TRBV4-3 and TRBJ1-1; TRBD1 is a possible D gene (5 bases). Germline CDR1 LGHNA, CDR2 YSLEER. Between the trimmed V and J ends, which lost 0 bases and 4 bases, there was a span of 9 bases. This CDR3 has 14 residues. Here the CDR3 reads CASSQEPGGTEAFF. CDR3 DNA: TGCGCCAGCAGCCAAGAACCGGGGGGCACTGAAGCTTTCTTT.